This is a list of T cell receptor beta chains from one sample in a study of blood T cell repertoires in COVID-19. Clones were read by immunoSEQ multiplex PCR, and TCRdb kept only the in-frame ones, dropping some. This sample has approximately 260,000 clones, with roughly 87% found just once. The source material was peripheral blood. The receptors here all came from a woman between 40 and 55 years old who had recovered from COVID-19. CDR3s include the opening cysteine and the closing phenylalanine or tryptophan. Expanded clones are given a class, and other clones once, few, many or no size at all.

>TRBV9|.
CASSPWAADTQYF
>TRBV18|once
CASSPSTESFGYTF
>TRBV29-1|.
CSVVLAGGQGTDTQYF
>TRBV27|.
CASSFGRGANEKLFF
>TRBV11-2|.
CASSRALTGDTQYF
>TRBV7-9|few
CASSFGGTGELFF
>TRBV6-5|.
CASGIAGGYNEQFF
>TRBV10-1|.
CARAPGQGRHEQYF
>TRBV3-1/TRBV3-2|once
CASSQGLQEQETQYF
>TRBV7-2|.
CASSPPSVAGEYF
>TRBV4-2|once
CASSSQARGGDYGYTF
>TRBV14|.
CASSQDRVVQYF